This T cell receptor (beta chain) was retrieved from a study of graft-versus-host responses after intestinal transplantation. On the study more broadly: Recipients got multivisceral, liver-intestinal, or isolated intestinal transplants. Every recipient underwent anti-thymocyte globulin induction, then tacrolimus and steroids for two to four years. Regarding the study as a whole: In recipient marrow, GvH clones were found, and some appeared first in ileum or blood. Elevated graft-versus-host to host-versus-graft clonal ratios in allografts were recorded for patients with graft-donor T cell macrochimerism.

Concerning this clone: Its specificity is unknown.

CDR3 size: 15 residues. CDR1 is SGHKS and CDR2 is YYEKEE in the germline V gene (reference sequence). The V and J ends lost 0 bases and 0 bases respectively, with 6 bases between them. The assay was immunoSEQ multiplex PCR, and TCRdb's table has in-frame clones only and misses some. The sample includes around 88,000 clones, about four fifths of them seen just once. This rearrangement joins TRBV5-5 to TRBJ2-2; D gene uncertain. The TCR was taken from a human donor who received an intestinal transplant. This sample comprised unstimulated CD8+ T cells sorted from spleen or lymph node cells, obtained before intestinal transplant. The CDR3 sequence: CASSLGGSNTGELFF. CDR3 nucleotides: TGTGCCAGCAGCTTGGGGGGATCGAACACCGGGGAGCTGTTTTTT. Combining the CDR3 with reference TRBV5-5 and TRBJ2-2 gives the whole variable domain DAGVTQSPTHLIKTRGQQVTLRCSPISGHKSVSWYQQVLGQGPQFIFQYYEKEERGRGNFPDRFSARQFPNYSSELNVNALLLGDSALYLCASSLGGSNTGELFFGEGSRLTVL.